This passage covers 12 T cell receptor beta chains from one sample sequenced in a study of shared clonotypes between healthy human individuals. Profiling relied on immunoSEQ multiplex PCR, and the TCRdb table lists in-frame clones only, not all of them. In the table there are hundreds of thousands of clones, 80% to 95% of which are singletons. Only CD45RO-negative cells positively selected for CCR7 counted as naive CD8 cells, so terminally differentiated effector memory CD45RA+ cells were excluded. What was sequenced was naive CD8+ T cells sorted from blood. The source of these receptors is a man aged 25 to 45 in good health.

This clone was counted only a few times. The rearrangement joins TRBV5-4 to TRBJ2-3; D possibly corresponds to TRBD1 (6 bases). Trimming shortened V by 4 bases and J by 2 bases, and 14 bases separated the two germline ends. This CDR3 has 15 amino acids. From germline, CDR1 is SGHNT and CDR2 YYREEE (reference sequence). CDR3 sequence (DNA): TGTGCCAGCAGCACCGGACAGTTTTTCACAGATACGCAGTATTTT. Translating it yields CASSTGQFFTDTQYF.

In regard to this clone: The same CDR3 arises from other DNA sequences in this sample as well. The V and J genes are TRBV5-5 and TRBJ2-7; no definite D call. CDR3 length: 13 residues. Germline loops: CDR1 SGHKS, CDR2 YYEKEE (reference sequence). V was cut by 2 bases and J by 1 base, with 7 bases left in between. The CDR3: CASSLGYSYEQYF. The CDR3 DNA is TGTGCCAGCAGCTTAGGCTATTCCTACGAGCAGTACTTC.

The J gene is TRBJ2-7, the V gene TRBV6-5; D perhaps matches TRBD1 (5 bases). The germline V gene has CDR1 MNHEY and CDR2 SVGAGI. The CDR3 contains 13 residues. V was trimmed by 5 bases and J by 2 bases, leaving 10 bases between them. CDR3 DNA: TGTGCCAGCAGTCAGGGCGGACCCTACGAGCAGTACTTC. Protein: CASSQGGPYEQYF.

This clone has only one observation. This sequence joins TRBV27 and TRBJ2-7, with 7 bases identical to TRBD1. V lost 5 bases and J lost 0; bases outside the gene matches: 4. Germline-derived CDR1 and CDR2 are MNHEY and SMNVEV (reference sequence). The CDR3 is 14 residues long. CDR3 DNA: TGTGCCAGCAGTGACAGGGAGAGCTCCTACGAGCAGTACTTC. Amino acid sequence: CASSDRESSYEQYF.

The chain combines TRBV5-8 with TRBJ2-7, with D maybe TRBD1 (6 bases). Trimming removed 3 bases from V and 0 bases from J, with 13 bases in between. From germline, CDR1 is SGHTS and CDR2 YDEGEE. This CDR3 is 15 amino acids long. CDR3 region: CASSSRDMSSYEQYF. CDR3 sequence (DNA): TGTGCCAGCAGCTCACGGGACATGAGCTCCTACGAGCAGTACTTC.

Regarding this clone: The same CDR3 arises from other DNA sequences in this sample as well. V is TRBV9 and J is TRBJ1-3, with D uncertain. The V gene lost 3 bases and the J gene lost 4 bases, with 5 bases spanning the gap. CDR3 size: 12 residues. CDR1 and CDR2 (germline): SGDLS, YYNGEE. The CDR3, as DNA: TGTGCCAGCAGCGACAGCGGAAACACCATATATTTT. Translating it yields CASSDSGNTIYF.

A few counts support this clone. The chain is built from TRBV27 and TRBJ2-2; no clear D gene. Trimming pared 2 bases from V and 3 bases from J, leaving 13 bases between. Looked up from germline, CDR1 is MNHEY and CDR2 is SMNVEV (reference sequence). The CDR3 is 16 residues long. DNA for the CDR3: TGTGCCAGCAGTTTAGCGTCCCTCGCGTACACCGGGGAGCTGTTTTTT. Protein: CASSLASLAYTGELFF.

The chain joins TRBV7-9 to TRBJ2-3; 9 positions agree with TRBD2. Germline V CDR1 and CDR2: SEHNR, FQNEAQ (reference sequence). This CDR3 has 16 amino acids. V lost 3 bases, J lost 0 bases, and 4 bases stayed unmatched. The CDR3 loop reads CASSFRLAASTDTQYF. The CDR3 DNA is TGTGCCAGCAGCTTCAGACTAGCGGCTAGCACAGATACGCAGTATTTT.

The chain is built from TRBV19 and TRBJ2-1, with D perhaps TRBD2 (6 bases). Germline assignment: CDR1 LNHDA and CDR2 SQIVND (reference sequence). The CDR3 consists of 15 residues. The V end was cut by 3 bases, the J end by 9 bases, with 18 bases between. The CDR3 reads CASSIWGDGVSEQFF. CDR3 in DNA: TGTGCCAGTAGTATTTGGGGGGACGGAGTCAGTGAGCAGTTCTTC. Based on the CDR3 plus reference TRBV19 and TRBJ2-1, the full variable domain is DGGITQSPKYLFRKEGQNVTLSCEQNLNHDAMYWYRQDPGQGLRLIYYSQIVNDFQKGDIAEGYSVSREKKESFPLTVTSAQKNPTAFYLCASSIWGDGVSEQFFGPGTRLTVL.

The V gene is TRBV25-1, the J gene TRBJ2-1; D remains unclear. The V gene's germline CDR1 is MGHDK and CDR2 SYGVNS. Trimming removed 1 base from V and 4 bases from J, with 11 bases in between. This CDR3 contains 15 residues. CDR3 nucleotides: TGTGCCAGCAGTGAATCGGGCGGTAGTTACAATGAGCAGTTCTTC. Protein product: CASSESGGSYNEQFF.

This chain links TRBV5-4 with TRBJ2-3, with TRBD2 matching 7 bases. The germline V gene encodes CDR1 SGHNT and CDR2 YYREEE (reference sequence). Germline trimming cut 0 bases from V and 0 bases from J; bases unmatched to any gene: 1. The CDR3 contains 15 residues. In DNA form, the CDR3 reads TGTGCCAGCAGCTTGGAAGCGGGAAGCACAGATACGCAGTATTTT. This encodes CASSLEAGSTDTQYF. Full variable domain (rest looked up from reference TRBV5-4 and TRBJ2-3): ETGVTQSPTHLIKTRGQQVTLRCSSQSGHNTVSWYQQALGQGPQFIFQYYREEENGRGNFPPRFSGLQFPNYSSELNVNALELDDSALYLCASSLEAGSTDTQYFGPGTRLTVL.

This CDR3 reads CASSPSGRMDEQFF. The CDR3 DNA sequence: TGTGCCAGCAGCCCTAGCGGGAGAATGGATGAGCAGTTCTTC. The chain has TRBV28 and TRBJ2-1; the match to TRBD2 covers 10 bases. The CDR3 spans 14 residues. V lost 6 bases and J lost 8; bases outside the gene matches: 7. Germline loops: CDR1 MDHEN, CDR2 SYDVKM.